A single sample is the source of the 29 T cell receptor beta chains below, sequenced in a study of cytomegalovirus exposure and HLA in healthy donors. Method: immunoSEQ multiplex PCR; TCRdb's copy keeps in-frame clones and lacks some. The top ten hold 2% to 2.5% of the sample, which has roughly 60,000 clones, 85% to 95% seen once. The sequenced sample was PBMCs. Receptors were obtained from a man aged 18 to 29 in good health and CMV-seronegative.

The rearrangement uses TRBV28 and TRBJ2-7, with D possibly matching TRBD1 (6 bases). The V gene lost 3 bases and the J gene lost 5 bases, with 11 bases spanning the gap. Germline V gene lookup returns CDR1 MDHEN and CDR2 SYDVKM. CDR3 length equals 13 residues. The CDR3: CASSFQGRDEQYF. CDR3 nucleotide sequence: TGTGCCAGCAGTTTTCAGGGGCGCGACGAGCAGTACTTC.

This chain links TRBV6-1 with TRBJ2-7, with D perhaps matching TRBD2 (5 bases). CDR3 length equals 14 residues. Trimming took off 6 bases at V and 6 bases at J, with 18 bases between the two ends. CDR1 and CDR2 from the germline V gene are MNHNS and SASEGT. CDR3 amino acids: CASSPGVSLSEQYF. CDR3 coding DNA: TGTGCCAGCAGCCCCGGGGTCTCATTAAGCGAGCAGTACTTC.

The rearrangement uses TRBV10-3 and TRBJ1-2; 8 bases fit TRBD1. V was clipped by 0 bases and J by 7 bases; unmatched bases: 10. The CDR3 totals 16 residues. CDR1 is ENHRY and CDR2 is SYGVKD in the germline V gene. The CDR3 DNA reads TGTGCCATCAGTGAGTCTGAGACAGGGGATTGGTTTGGCTACACCTTC. Translating it yields CAISESETGDWFGYTF.

The rearrangement links TRBV28 to TRBJ2-7; 9 positions agree with TRBD1. Germline V gene lookup returns CDR1 MDHEN and CDR2 SYDVKM. The CDR3 spans 16 residues. Losses at the gene ends were 4 bases for V and 2 bases for J; bases not matched to a gene: 9. CDR3 in DNA: TGTGCCAGCAGTTCCACCGGGACAGGGTTAGCCTACGAGCAGTACTTC. Its translation: CASSSTGTGLAYEQYF.

The V call is TRBV5-1, the J call TRBJ1-2; TRBD1 matches at 7 bases. Trimming cost V 4 bases and J 9 bases; bases outside gene matches: 6. The CDR3 covers 12 residues. Germline CDR1 reads SGHRS; CDR2 reads YFSETQ. Here the CDR3 reads CASSPRQGRYTF. The DNA of the CDR3 is TGCGCCAGCAGCCCGAGACAGGGCCGCTACACCTTC.

The genes are TRBV5-1 and TRBJ2-1; TRBD1 matches 8 bases. The CDR3 length is 14 residues. The germline CDR1 and CDR2 sequences are SGHRS and YFSETQ. The V gene end was trimmed by 4 bases and the J gene end by 3 bases; junction bases not matched to a gene: 3. As DNA, the CDR3 is TGCGCCAGCAGCATGGACAGGGTCTACAATGAGCAGTTCTTC. The encoded protein is CASSMDRVYNEQFF.

The chain uses TRBV6-5 and TRBJ1-2; D remains ambiguous. V was cut by 0 bases and J by 4 bases, with 6 bases left in between. The CDR3 has 13 amino acids. Germline CDR1 reads MNHEY; CDR2 reads SVGAGI. The CDR3 coding sequence is TGTGCCAGCAGTTACTCGAGAGGCTATGGCTACACCTTC. Translated: CASSYSRGYGYTF.

The chain carries TRBV30 and TRBJ2-3, with 9 bases aligning to TRBD1. The V gene end was trimmed by 5 bases and the J gene end by 6 bases; junction bases not matched to a gene: 3. Germline V CDR1 and CDR2: GTSNPN, SVGIG (reference sequence). The length of the CDR3 is 12 residues. The CDR3 region has the DNA TGTGCCTGGGGACAGGGGCGGGATACGCAGTATTTT. Its protein is CAWGQGRDTQYF.

The rearrangement joins TRBV14 to TRBJ1-1; D not resolved. CDR3 length: 13 amino acids. CDR1 is SGHDN, CDR2 FVKESK, per germline. V was shortened by 10 bases and J by 6 bases, with 18 bases between the two germline ends. For the CDR3, the DNA is TGTGCCATCCTATCCGGTAGCGGCCCTGAAGCTTTCTTT. It yields the protein CAILSGSGPEAFF.

This clone was seen only once. The chain combines TRBV11-3 with TRBJ1-1; D not certain. The CDR3 runs to 15 residues. The germline V and J ends were trimmed by 1 base and 2 bases, with 11 bases remaining between them. Germline V lookup: CDR1 SGHNT, CDR2 YENEEA. CDR3 nucleotides: TGTGCCAGCAGCTTAGTCTCAACGGGAAACACTGAAGCTTTCTTT. As protein: CASSLVSTGNTEAFF.

This CDR3 is CASSLVWGLAGGLGNEQFF. The CDR3 DNA follows: TGTGCCAGCAGTTTAGTCTGGGGACTAGCGGGAGGGCTGGGCAATGAGCAGTTCTTC. The chain is built from TRBV28 and TRBJ2-1, with 16 positions matching TRBD2. This CDR3 is 19 amino acids long. V lost 2 bases to trimming and J lost 6 bases; unmatched junction nucleotides: 10. The V gene's germline CDR1 is MDHEN and CDR2 SYDVKM.

The chain employs TRBV30 and TRBJ1-2, with TRBD1 identical over 8 bases. The CDR3 runs 12 residues. The germline gives CDR1 GTSNPN, CDR2 SVGIG (reference sequence). J was trimmed by 2 bases and V by 4 bases; bases with no gene match: 0. CDR3 bases: TGTGCCTGGACAGGGGGCAACTATGGCTACACCTTC. Translating it yields CAWTGGNYGYTF.

The chain carries TRBV27 and TRBJ2-6; a weak D match, TRBD1 (6 bases). This CDR3 is 15 amino acids long. Trimming stripped 5 bases from V and 2 bases from J, with 10 bases between. Germline loops: CDR1 MNHEY, CDR2 SMNVEV (reference sequence). The CDR3 DNA is TGTGCCAGCAGTCCACAGGGTCCTGGGGCCAACGTCCTGACTTTC. It encodes CASSPQGPGANVLTF.

The chain couples TRBV30 to TRBJ1-5; D unclear. Germline CDR1 GTSNPN, CDR2 SVGIG (reference sequence). V dropped 5 bases and J dropped 0 bases, with 8 bases sitting between them. The CDR3 sequence is 13 residues long. CDR3 nucleotides: TGTGCCTGGGCGGGAGGTAGCAATCAGCCCCAGCATTTT. Protein sequence: CAWAGGSNQPQHF.

The V gene is TRBV5-1, the J gene TRBJ1-2; 7 nucleotides agree with TRBD1. J was trimmed by 7 bases and V by 2 bases; bases with no gene match: 5. The CDR3 is 13 amino acids. CDR1 and CDR2 from the germline V gene are SGHRS and YFSETQ. The CDR3 loop is CASSLDRVVGYTF. For the CDR3, the DNA is TGCGCCAGCAGCTTAGACAGGGTGGTTGGCTACACCTTC.

This chain uses TRBV12-5 with TRBJ1-4; 9 positions agree with TRBD1. After removal of 0 bases from V and 7 bases from J, the junction contained 3 bases not matched to a gene. Germline V gene data show CDR1 as LGHNT and CDR2 as FRNRAP. This CDR3 spans 15 amino acids. The CDR3 coding sequence is TGTGCTAGTGGTTTGGTACAGGGGGCGGGTGAAAAACTGTTTTTT. This codes for CASGLVQGAGEKLFF.

The chain joins TRBV4-1 to TRBJ2-7, with 8 bases that match TRBD2. The CDR3 spans 16 residues. Germline V CDR1 and CDR2: MGHRA, YSYEKL. Trimming at V came to 1 base and at J to 6 bases, leaving 11 bases not matched to a gene. CDR3 DNA sequence: TGCGCCAGCAGCCAAGTAGGAACCGGGAGGGCTGGCGAGCAGTACTTC. Translation gives CASSQVGTGRAGEQYF.

The chain joins TRBV11-2 to TRBJ2-1; TRBD2 matches at 8 bases. This CDR3 is 15 amino acids long. J was trimmed by 7 bases and V by 5 bases; bases with no gene match: 10. Germline V lookup: CDR1 SGHAT, CDR2 FQNNGV. CDR3 in DNA: TGTGCCAGCAGCCTGCTTGCGGGAGGCACAAATGAGCAGTTCTTC. Encoded protein: CASSLLAGGTNEQFF.

This chain joins TRBV9 and TRBJ2-1; 9 bases match TRBD2. With V trimmed by 3 bases and J by 6 bases, 10 bases remained unmatched. Germline-derived CDR1 and CDR2 are SGDLS and YYNGEE. There are 16 residues in the CDR3. The CDR3 sequence: CASSGRLREGPNEQFF. CDR3 coding DNA: TGTGCCAGCAGCGGACGACTGCGGGAGGGACCCAATGAGCAGTTCTTC.

V and J are TRBV11-2 and TRBJ1-2; D may be TRBD1 (6 bases). Looked up from germline, CDR1 is SGHAT and CDR2 is FQNNGV. The CDR3 contains 13 residues. V lost 2 bases to trimming and J lost 4 bases, with 8 bases between them. DNA for the CDR3: TGTGCCAGCAGCTTATTGGACAGCTATGGCTACACCTTC. Its protein product is CASSLLDSYGYTF. The full variable domain, with the rest looked up from reference TRBV11-2 and TRBJ1-2, is EAGVAQSPRYKIIEKRQSVAFWCNPISGHATLYWYQQILGQGPKLLIQFQNNGVVDDSQLPKDRFSAERLKGVDSTLKIQPAKLEDSAVYLCASSLLDSYGYTFGSGTRLTVV.

CDR3 in DNA: TGTGCCAGCAGCTTAGTTGGAGGGGACGAGGAGACCCAGTACTTC. It specifies CASSLVGGDEETQYF. The chain is built from TRBV7-9 and TRBJ2-5; a possible D gene is TRBD2 (6 bases). Germline V CDR1 and CDR2: SEHNR, FQNEAQ (reference sequence). This CDR3 has 15 amino acids. V was trimmed by 1 base and J by 5 bases, leaving 14 bases between them.

J is TRBJ2-1 and V is TRBV4-3; the match to TRBD2 covers 15 bases. Per germline, CDR1 LGHNA and CDR2 YSLEER. This CDR3 comprises 16 residues. With V trimmed by 4 bases and J by 7 bases, 5 bases remained unmatched. Here the CDR3 reads CASSPWGTSGRNEQFF. CDR3 DNA sequence: TGCGCCAGCAGCCCCTGGGGGACTAGCGGGAGGAATGAGCAGTTCTTC.

On this clone itself: One end of the junction does not line up with germline, which may come from a read error. Other nucleotide sequences from this sample produce the same CDR3. The chain is built from TRBV29-1 and TRBJ2-7, with 11 bases identical to TRBD1. This CDR3 spans 13 amino acids. In germline, CDR1 is SQVTM, CDR2 ANQGSEA. CDR3 loop: CSVEGTGGYEQYF. As DNA, the CDR3 is TGTAGCGTTGAGGGGACAGGGGGCTACGAGCAGTACTTC.

The chain couples TRBV19 to TRBJ1-1; D gene uncertain. The V end was cut by 6 bases, the J end by 4 bases, with 18 bases between. CDR3 size: 15 residues. Per germline, CDR1 LNHDA and CDR2 SQIVND (reference sequence). DNA of the CDR3: TGTGCCAGTAGGTTTGCCGGGAGTTCCCTCACTGAAGCTTTCTTT. Amino acid sequence: CASRFAGSSLTEAFF.

With regard to this clone: Other DNA sequences from this sample encode an identical CDR3 as well. The gene calls are TRBV5-1 and TRBJ1-2, with TRBD1 identical over 8 bases. Germline CDR1 and CDR2: SGHRS and YFSETQ. After removal of 0 bases from V and 4 bases from J, the junction contained 2 bases not matched to a gene. The CDR3 is 14 amino acids. The CDR3 is CASSLGDRGYGYTF. CDR3 coding DNA: TGCGCCAGCAGCTTGGGAGACAGGGGCTATGGCTACACCTTC.

This chain uses TRBV14 with TRBJ2-7; a weak D match, TRBD2 (7 bases). The germline CDR1 and CDR2 sequences are SGHDN and FVKESK. The CDR3 sequence is 16 residues long. V gave up 0 bases and J gave up 0 bases, with 12 bases separating them. For the CDR3, the DNA is TGTGCCAGCAGCCAAGAACAGGGAGGGGGCTCCTACGAGCAGTACTTC. This codes for CASSQEQGGGSYEQYF.

V and J are TRBV5-1 and TRBJ1-1; D uncertain. V was clipped by 6 bases and J by 1 base, with 10 bases between them. The CDR3 sequence is 13 residues long. In germline, CDR1 is SGHRS, CDR2 YFSETQ. The CDR3 DNA reads TGCGCCAGCATGGAGGCAACGAACACTGAAGCTTTCTTT. Amino acids: CASMEATNTEAFF.

The chain links TRBV5-1 to TRBJ2-5, with D perhaps TRBD2 (6 bases). V lost 1 base and J lost 5, with 9 bases in between. The V gene's germline CDR1 is SGHRS and CDR2 YFSETQ. The CDR3 length is 13 residues. The CDR3 nucleotides read TGCGCCAGCAGCTTGAATGGGGGGGAGACCCAGTACTTC. Encoded protein: CASSLNGGETQYF.

The chain uses TRBV6-6 and TRBJ1-2, with D tentatively TRBD1 (6 bases). Germline-derived CDR1 and CDR2 are MNHNY and SVGAGI (reference sequence). With 5 bases removed from V and 8 bases from J, the gap between germline ends came to 15 bases. The CDR3 contains 13 residues. Here the CDR3 reads CASSPPQGRGYTF. CDR3 coding DNA: TGTGCCAGCAGTCCTCCACAGGGCCGCGGCTACACCTTC.